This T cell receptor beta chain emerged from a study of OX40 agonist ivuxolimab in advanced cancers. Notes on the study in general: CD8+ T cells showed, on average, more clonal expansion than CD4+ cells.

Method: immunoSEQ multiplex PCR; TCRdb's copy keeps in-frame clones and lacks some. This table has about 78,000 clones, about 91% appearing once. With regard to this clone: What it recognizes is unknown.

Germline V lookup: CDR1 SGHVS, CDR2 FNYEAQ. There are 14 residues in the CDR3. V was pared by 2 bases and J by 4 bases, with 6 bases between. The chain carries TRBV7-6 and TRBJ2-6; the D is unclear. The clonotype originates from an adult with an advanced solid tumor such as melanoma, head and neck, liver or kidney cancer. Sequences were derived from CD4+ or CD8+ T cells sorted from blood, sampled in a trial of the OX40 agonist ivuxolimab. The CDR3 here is CASSLSTGANVLTF. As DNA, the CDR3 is TGTGCCAGCAGCTTATCCACGGGGGCCAACGTCCTGACTTTC.